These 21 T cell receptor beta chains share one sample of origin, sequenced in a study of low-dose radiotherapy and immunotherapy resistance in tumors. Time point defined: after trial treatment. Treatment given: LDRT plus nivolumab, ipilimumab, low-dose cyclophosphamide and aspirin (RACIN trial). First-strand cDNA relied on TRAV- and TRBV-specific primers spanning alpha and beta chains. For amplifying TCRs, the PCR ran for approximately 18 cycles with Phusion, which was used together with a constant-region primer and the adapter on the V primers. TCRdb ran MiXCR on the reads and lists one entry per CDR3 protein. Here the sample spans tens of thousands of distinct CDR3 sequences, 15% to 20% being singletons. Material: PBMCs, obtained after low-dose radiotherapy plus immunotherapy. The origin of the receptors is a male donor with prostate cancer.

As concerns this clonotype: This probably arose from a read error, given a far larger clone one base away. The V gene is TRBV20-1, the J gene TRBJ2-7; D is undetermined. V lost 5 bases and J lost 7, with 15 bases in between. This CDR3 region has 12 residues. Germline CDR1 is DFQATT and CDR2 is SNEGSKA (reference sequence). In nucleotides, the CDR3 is TGCAGTGCTGTTAGACCTTACAATGAGCAGTACTTC. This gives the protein CSAVRPYNEQYF.

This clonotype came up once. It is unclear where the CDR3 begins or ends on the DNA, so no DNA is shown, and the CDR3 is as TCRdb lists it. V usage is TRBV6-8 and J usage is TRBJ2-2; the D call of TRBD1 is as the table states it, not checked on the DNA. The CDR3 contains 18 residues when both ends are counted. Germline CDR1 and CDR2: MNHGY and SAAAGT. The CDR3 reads CASSAPQGKNTGELFFFF.

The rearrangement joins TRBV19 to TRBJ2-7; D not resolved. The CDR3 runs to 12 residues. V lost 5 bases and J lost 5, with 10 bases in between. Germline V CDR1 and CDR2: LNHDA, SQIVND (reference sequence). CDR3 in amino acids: CASSPRTDEQYF. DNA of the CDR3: TGTGCCAGTAGTCCACGGACGGACGAGCAGTACTTC.

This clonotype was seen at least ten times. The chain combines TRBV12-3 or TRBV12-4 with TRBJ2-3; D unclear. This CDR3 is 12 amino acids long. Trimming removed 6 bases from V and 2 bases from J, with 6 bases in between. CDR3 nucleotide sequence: TGTGCCAGCAGCCTTGTCACAGATACGCAGTATTTT. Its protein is CASSLVTDTQYF.

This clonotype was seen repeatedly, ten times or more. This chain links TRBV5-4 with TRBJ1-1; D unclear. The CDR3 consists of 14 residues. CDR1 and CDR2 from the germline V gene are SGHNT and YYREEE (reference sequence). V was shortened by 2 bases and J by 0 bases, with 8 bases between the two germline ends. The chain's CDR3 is CASSFDFLNTEAFF. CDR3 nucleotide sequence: TGTGCCAGCAGCTTCGACTTCTTGAACACTGAAGCTTTCTTT.

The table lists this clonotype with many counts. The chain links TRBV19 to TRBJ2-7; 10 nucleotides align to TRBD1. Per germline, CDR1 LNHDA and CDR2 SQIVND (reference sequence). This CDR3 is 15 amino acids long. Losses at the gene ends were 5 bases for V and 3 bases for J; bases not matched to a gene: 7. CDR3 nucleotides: TGTGCCAGTAGTCGTCCAAGGACAGGGGGCTACGAGCAGTACTTC. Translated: CASSRPRTGGYEQYF.

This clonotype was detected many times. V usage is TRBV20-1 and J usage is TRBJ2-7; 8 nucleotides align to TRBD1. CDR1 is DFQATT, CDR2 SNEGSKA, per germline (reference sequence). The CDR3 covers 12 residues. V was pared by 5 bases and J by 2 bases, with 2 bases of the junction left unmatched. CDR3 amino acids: CSAQGQAYEQYF. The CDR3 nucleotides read TGCAGTGCTCAGGGACAGGCCTACGAGCAGTACTTC.

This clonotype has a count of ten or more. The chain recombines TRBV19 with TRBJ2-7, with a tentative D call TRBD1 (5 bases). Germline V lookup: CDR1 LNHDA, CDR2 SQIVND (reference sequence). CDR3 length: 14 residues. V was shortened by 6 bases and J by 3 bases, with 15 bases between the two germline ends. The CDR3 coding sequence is TGTGCCAGTAGGCAGGGAAATGGAGTCTACGAGCAGTACTTC. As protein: CASRQGNGVYEQYF.

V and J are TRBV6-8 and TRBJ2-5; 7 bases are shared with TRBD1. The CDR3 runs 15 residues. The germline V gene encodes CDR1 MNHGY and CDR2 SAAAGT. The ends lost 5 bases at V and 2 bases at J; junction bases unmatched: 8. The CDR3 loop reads CASSKRPGQQETQYF. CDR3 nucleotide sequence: TGTGCCAGCAGTAAAAGACCGGGACAGCAAGAGACCCAGTACTTC.

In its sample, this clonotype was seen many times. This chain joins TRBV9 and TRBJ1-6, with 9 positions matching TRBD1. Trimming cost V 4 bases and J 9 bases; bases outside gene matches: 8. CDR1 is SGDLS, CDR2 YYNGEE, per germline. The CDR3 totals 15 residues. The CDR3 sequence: CASSSTGQGTSPLHF. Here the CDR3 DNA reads TGTGCCAGCAGCTCCACGGGACAGGGAACTTCACCCCTCCACTTT.

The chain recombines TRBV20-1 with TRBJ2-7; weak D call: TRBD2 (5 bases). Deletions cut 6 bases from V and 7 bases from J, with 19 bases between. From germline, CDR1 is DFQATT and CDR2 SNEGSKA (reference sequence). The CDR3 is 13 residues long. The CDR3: CSAHGIATSEQYF. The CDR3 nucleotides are TGCAGTGCCCATGGCATAGCGACGTCTGAGCAGTACTTC.

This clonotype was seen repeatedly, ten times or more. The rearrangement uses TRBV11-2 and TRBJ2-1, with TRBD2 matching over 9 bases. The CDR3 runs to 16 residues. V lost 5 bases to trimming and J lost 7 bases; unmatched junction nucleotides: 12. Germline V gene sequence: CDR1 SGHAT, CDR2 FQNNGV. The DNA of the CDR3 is TGTGCCAGCAGCGCTCGTTTAGCGGGAGTAGGTAATGAGCAGTTCTTC. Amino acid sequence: CASSARLAGVGNEQFF.

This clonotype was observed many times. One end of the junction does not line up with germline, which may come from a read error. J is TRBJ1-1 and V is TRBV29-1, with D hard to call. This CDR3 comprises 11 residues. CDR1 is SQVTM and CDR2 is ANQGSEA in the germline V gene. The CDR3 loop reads CSVALMTAAFF. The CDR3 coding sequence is TGCAGCGTAGCCCTTATGACTGCAGCTTTCTTT.

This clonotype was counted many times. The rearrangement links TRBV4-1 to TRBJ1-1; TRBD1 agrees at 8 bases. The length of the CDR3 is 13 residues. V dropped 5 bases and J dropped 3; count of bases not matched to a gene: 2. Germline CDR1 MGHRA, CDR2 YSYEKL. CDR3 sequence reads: CASSTQGDTEAFF. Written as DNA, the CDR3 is TGCGCCAGCAGCACACAGGGGGACACTGAAGCTTTCTTT.

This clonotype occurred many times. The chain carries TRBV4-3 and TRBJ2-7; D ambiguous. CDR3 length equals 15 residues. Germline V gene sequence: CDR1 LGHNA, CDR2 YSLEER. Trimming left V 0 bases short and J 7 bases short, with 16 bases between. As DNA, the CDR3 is TGCGCCAGCAGCCAAGATTGGGGATCAGTAGGGGAGCAGTACTTC. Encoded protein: CASSQDWGSVGEQYF.

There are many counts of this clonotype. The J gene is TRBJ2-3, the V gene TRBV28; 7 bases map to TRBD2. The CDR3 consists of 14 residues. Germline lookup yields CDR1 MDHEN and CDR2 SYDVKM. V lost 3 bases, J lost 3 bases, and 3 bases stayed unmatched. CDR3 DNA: TGTGCCAGCAGTTTCCTTAGCGGGACAGATACGCAGTATTTT. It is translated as CASSFLSGTDTQYF.

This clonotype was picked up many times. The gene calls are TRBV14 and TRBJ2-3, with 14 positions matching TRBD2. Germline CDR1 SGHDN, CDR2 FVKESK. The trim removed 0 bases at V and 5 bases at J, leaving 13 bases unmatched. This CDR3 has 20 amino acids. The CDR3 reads CASSQDFTPAGTSGRDTQYF. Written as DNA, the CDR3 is TGTGCCAGCAGCCAAGATTTCACCCCGGCCGGGACTAGCGGGAGAGATACGCAGTATTTT.

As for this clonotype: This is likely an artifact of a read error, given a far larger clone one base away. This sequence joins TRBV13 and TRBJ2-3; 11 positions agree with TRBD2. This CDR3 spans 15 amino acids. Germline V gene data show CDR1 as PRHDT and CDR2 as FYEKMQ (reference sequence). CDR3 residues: CVSSLAGGLEDTQYF. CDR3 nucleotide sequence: TGTGTCAGCAGCTTAGCGGGAGGGCTTGAAGATACGCAGTATTTT.

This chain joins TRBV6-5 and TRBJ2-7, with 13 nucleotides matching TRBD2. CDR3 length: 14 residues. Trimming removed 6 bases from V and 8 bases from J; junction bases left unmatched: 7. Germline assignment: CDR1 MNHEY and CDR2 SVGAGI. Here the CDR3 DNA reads TGTGCCAGCAGACACCGGACTAGCGGGAGTAAGCAGTACTTC. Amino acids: CASRHRTSGSKQYF.

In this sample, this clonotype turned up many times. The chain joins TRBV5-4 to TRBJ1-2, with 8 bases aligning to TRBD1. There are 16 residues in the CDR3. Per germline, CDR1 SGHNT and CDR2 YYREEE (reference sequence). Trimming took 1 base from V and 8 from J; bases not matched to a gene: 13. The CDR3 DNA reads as TGTGCCAGCAGCTTGAATGGCCCGGGACAGGCGGCGGGCTACACCTTC. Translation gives CASSLNGPGQAAGYTF.

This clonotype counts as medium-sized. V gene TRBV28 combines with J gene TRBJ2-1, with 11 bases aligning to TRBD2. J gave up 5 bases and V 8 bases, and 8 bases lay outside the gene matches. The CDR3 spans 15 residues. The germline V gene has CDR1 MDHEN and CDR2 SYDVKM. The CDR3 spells CASRTGTSGNNEQFF. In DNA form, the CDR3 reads TGTGCCAGCCGTACCGGGACTAGCGGAAACAATGAGCAGTTCTTC.